Sequencing of this T cell receptor (beta chain) was carried out in a study of T cells in Graves' hyperthyroidism and ophthalmopathy. The study's findings and limits: In the analysis, a 13 V-J model separated ophthalmopathy from stable hyperthyroidism.

The J segment lost 5 bases and the V segment lost 3 bases, leaving 16 bases of the junction unmatched. CDR3 size: 18 residues. Germline CDR1 reads SNHLY; CDR2 reads FYNNEI. Investigators excluded patients with uncontrolled infection, other autoimmune disease, pregnancy or lactation. Template material for amplifying TCR beta CDR3 regions consisted of RNA transcripts. Primed by the HTBI set, a first-round RT-PCR was run on the TCR CDR3. One entry per CDR3 protein results from TCRdb running MiXCR on the multiplex PCR reads. The sample consists of 450,000 to 650,000 distinct CDR3 sequences, roughly 17% of them appearing once. The sample holds many counts of this clonotype. The antigen is not known.

Specimen: blood. The TCR comes from a woman aged 18 to 35 with Graves' ophthalmopathy. The J gene is TRBJ2-1, the V gene TRBV2; 7 bases match TRBD2. This CDR3 reads CASSDRTRASIADNEQFF. The DNA for the CDR3 is TGTGCCAGCAGTGACCGGACTAGAGCAAGCATCGCTGACAATGAGCAGTTCTTC.